The clone carrying this T cell receptor (beta chain) appeared many times. The antigen remains undetermined. Germline trimming cut 0 bases from V and 4 bases from J; bases unmatched to any gene: 5. Per germline, CDR1 MNHEY and CDR2 SVGAGI. The CDR3 sequence is 15 residues long. Patients selected for sequencing had displayed CD8+CD57+ cell expansion by flow cytometry. Patients were untreated when blood was sampled. The source of the sample is a study of CD8+CD57+ T cells in acquired aplastic anemia. Study summary: CD4+ and CD8+ cells, once sorted, gave DNA averaging roughly 3.2 ug. Overall study results and limits: Patients shared just under 30 CD8+ CDR3 sequences with controls.

Genomic DNA templated the TCR beta VDJ and CDR3 profiling. TCRdb re-called the reads with MiXCR, one entry per CDR3 protein. The table lists about 180,000 distinct CDR3 sequences, around half of them singletons, with roughly 1.2% in the top ten. The chain is built from TRBV6-5 and TRBJ1-2; 7 bases are shared with TRBD1. Sequencing input: sorted CD4+, CD8+, or CD8+CD57+ T cells (not recorded which) from PBMCs. The source is a human donor with aplastic anemia. Here the CDR3 reads CASSYSPGTVYGYTF. In DNA, the CDR3 is TGTGCCAGCAGTTACTCGCCCGGGACAGTCTATGGCTACACCTTC.